The T cell receptor beta chain under discussion was sequenced for a study of blood T cell repertoires in COVID-19. Produced via immunoSEQ multiplex PCR; TCRdb's table is partial and in-frame only. Of some 210,000 clones listed, around 82% are singletons. Looked up from germline, CDR1 is MNHNY and CDR2 is SVGAGI (reference sequence). Trimming left V 4 bases short and J 4 bases short, with 17 bases between. The CDR3 spans 16 residues. The sample holds one count of this clone. The receptor comes from a man aged 45-60 years with active or convalescent COVID-19. The chain employs TRBV6-6 and TRBJ1-5; D perhaps matches TRBD1 (5 bases). The sample was peripheral blood. The chain's CDR3 is CASSSGLGGSNQPQHF. The CDR3 coding sequence is TGTGCCAGCAGTTCTGGGTTGGGGGGAAGTAATCAGCCCCAGCATTTT.